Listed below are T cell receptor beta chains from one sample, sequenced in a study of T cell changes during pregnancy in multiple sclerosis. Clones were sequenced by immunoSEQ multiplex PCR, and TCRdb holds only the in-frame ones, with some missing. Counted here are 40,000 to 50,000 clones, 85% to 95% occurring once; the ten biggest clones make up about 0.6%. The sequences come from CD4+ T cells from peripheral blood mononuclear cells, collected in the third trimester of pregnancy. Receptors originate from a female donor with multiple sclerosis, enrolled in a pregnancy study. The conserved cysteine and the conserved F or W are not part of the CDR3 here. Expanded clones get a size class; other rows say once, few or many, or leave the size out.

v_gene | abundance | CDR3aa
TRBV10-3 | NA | AISERTGSYEQY
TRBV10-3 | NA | AISVGTSFDEQF
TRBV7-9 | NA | ASSSRDRGSVEQF
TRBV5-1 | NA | ASSLSAGTEAF
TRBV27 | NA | ASSLTGYEQY
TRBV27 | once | ASSSPGSSYEQY
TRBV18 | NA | ASSPLAGGTSNEQF
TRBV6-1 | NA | ASSEARQPQH
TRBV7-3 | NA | ASSSGQNYGYT
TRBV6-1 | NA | AHSRGLGLGGELF
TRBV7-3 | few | ASSPNRGYEQY
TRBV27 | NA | ASSLFPGANYGYT
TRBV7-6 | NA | ASSSRLGNTIY
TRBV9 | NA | ASSTRQGVGETQY
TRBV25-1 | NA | ASSDVGTGQETQY
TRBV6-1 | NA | ASSEEGASNQPQH
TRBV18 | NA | ASSPGSNTEAF
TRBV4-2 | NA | ASSQEGTRVNSPLH
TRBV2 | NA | ASSLQVYEQY
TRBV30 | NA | AWRPGLGTDTQY
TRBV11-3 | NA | ASSLRRGSEAF
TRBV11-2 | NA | ASREPGQGTGELF